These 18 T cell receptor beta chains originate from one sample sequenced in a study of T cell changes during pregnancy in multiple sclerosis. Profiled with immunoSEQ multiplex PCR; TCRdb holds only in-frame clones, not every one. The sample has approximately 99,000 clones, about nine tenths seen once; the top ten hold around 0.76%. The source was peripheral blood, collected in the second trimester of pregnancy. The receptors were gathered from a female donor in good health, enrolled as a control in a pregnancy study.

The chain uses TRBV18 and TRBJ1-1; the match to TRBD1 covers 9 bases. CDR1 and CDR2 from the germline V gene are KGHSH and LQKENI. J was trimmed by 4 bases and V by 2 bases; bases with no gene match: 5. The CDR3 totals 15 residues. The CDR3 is CASSPTRDRATEAFF. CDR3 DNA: TGTGCCAGCTCACCAACCAGGGACAGGGCCACTGAAGCTTTCTTT.

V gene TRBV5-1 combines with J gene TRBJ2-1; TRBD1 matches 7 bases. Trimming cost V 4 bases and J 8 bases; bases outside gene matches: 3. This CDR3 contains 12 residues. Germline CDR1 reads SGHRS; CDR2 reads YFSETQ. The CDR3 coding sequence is TGCGCCAGCAGCAACAGGGGCGATGAGCAGTTCTTC. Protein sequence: CASSNRGDEQFF.

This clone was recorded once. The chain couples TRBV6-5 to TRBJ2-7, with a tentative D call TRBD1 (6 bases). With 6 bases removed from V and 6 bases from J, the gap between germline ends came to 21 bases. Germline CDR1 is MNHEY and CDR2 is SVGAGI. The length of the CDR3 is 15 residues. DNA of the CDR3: TGTGCCAGCAGACCCGCTACAGGGCGGAACGGCGAGCAGTACTTC. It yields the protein CASRPATGRNGEQYF.

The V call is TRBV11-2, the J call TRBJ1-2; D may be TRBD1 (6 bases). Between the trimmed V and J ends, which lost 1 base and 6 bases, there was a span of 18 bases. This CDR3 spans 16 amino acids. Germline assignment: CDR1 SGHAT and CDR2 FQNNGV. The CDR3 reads CASSLGPGGRGNGYTF. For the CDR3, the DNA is TGTGCCAGCAGCTTAGGTCCTGGAGGGAGGGGGAATGGCTACACCTTC.

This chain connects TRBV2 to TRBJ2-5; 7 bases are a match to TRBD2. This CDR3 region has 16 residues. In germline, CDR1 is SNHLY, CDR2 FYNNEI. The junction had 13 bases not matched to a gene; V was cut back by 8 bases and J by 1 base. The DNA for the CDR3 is TGTGCCAGCTTGTCCTTCAGGGCTAGCGGCCAAGAGACCCAGTACTTC. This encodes CASLSFRASGQETQYF.

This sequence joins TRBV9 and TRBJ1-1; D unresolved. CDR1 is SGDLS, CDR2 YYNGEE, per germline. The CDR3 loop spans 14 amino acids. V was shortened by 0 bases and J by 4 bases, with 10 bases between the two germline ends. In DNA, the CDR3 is TGTGCCAGCAGCGTAGGAGGTTCTAGCACTGAAGCTTTCTTT. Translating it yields CASSVGGSSTEAFF.

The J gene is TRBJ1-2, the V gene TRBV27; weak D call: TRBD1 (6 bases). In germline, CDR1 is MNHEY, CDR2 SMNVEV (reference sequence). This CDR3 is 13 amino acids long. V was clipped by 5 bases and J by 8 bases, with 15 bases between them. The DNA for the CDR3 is TGTGCCAGCAGTCCACAGGGTTCGGGAGGCTACACCTTC. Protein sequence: CASSPQGSGGYTF.

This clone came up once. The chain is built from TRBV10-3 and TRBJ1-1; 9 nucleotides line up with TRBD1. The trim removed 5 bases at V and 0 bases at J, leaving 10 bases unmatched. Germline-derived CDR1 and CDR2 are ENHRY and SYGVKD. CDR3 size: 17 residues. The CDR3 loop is CAISRGTGTGLNTEAFF. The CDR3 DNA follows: TGTGCCATCAGTCGAGGAACCGGGACAGGGTTGAACACTGAAGCTTTCTTT.

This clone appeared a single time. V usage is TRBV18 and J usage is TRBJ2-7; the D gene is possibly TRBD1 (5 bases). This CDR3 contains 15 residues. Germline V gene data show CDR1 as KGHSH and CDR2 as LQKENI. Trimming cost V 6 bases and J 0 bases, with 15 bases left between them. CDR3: CASSTRQINSYEQYF. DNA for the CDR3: TGTGCCAGCTCCACCAGACAGATCAACTCCTACGAGCAGTACTTC.

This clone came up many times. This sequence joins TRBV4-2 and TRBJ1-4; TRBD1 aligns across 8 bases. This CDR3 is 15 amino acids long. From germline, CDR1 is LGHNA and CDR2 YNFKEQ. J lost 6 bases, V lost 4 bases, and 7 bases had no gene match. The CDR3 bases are TGTGCCAGCAGCCGCGACAGGGGAGGGGATGAAAAACTGTTTTTT. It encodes CASSRDRGGDEKLFF.

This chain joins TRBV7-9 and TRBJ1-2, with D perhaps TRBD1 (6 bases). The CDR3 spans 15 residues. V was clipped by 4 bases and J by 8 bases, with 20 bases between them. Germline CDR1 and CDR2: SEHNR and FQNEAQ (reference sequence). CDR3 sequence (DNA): TGTGCCAGCAGCTCAACCAGGGGCGTCAGGCAGGGCTACACCTTC. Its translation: CASSSTRGVRQGYTF.

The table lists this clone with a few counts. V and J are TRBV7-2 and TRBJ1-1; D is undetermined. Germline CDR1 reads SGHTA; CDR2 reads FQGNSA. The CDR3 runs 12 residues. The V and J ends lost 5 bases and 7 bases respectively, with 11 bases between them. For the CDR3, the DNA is TGTGCCAGCAGCGCCCTGGCGGGTGAAGCTTTCTTT. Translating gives CASSALAGEAFF.

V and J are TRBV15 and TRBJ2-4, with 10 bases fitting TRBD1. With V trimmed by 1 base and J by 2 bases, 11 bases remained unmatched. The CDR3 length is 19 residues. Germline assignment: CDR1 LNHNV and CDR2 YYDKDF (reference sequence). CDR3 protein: CATSRVPLDRGRSKNIQYF. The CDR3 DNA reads TGTGCCACCAGCAGAGTTCCCTTGGACAGGGGGAGGTCCAAAAACATTCAGTACTTC.

CDR3 nucleotides: TGCGCCAGCAGCTTGTATTCAGGGGGCGATCAGCCCCAGCATTTT. Its translation is CASSLYSGGDQPQHF. The rearrangement joins TRBV5-1 to TRBJ1-5; 8 nucleotides line up with TRBD1. The germline CDR1 and CDR2 sequences are SGHRS and YFSETQ. The CDR3 has 15 residues. Trimming cost V 1 base and J 5 bases; bases outside gene matches: 5.

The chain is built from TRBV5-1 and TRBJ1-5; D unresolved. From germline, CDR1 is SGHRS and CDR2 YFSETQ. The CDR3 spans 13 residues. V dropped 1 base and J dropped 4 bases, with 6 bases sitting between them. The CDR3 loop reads CASSLSLNQPQHF. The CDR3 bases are TGCGCCAGCAGCTTGTCGTTGAATCAGCCCCAGCATTTT.

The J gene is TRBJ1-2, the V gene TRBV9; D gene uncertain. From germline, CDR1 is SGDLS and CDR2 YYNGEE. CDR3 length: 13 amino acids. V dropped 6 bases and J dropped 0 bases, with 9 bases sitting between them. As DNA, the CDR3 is TGTGCCAGCAACCCTCAGGCTAACTATGGCTACACCTTC. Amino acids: CASNPQANYGYTF.

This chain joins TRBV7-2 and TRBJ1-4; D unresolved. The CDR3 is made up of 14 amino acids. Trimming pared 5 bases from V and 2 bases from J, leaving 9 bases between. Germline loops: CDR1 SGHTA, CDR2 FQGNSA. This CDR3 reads CASSLTGTNEKLFF. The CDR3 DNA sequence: TGTGCCAGCAGCCTTACCGGGACTAATGAAAAACTGTTTTTT.

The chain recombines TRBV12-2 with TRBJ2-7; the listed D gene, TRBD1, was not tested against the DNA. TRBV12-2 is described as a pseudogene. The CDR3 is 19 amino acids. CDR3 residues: CASRLYSGQDRHISYEQYF. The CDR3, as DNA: TGTGCAAGTCGCTTATATTCGGGACAGGACCGCCATATCTCCTACGAGCAGTACTTC.